This TCR beta chain was sequenced in a study of cytomegalovirus exposure and HLA in healthy donors. V gave up 3 bases and J gave up 1 base; unmatched junction bases: 6. The CDR3 runs to 15 residues. Germline CDR1 and CDR2: SGHAT and FQNNGV. With 60 Vbeta and 13 Jbeta primers, the PCR was carried out. Profiled with immunoSEQ multiplex PCR; TCRdb holds only in-frame clones, not every one. The sample contains fewer than 200,000 clones, around 81% of which appear only once. The TCR originated in a woman in her 30s in good health and CMV-seronegative. The chain joins TRBV11-2 to TRBJ2-7, with 7 bases fitting TRBD2. The specimen sequenced was PBMCs. The CDR3 DNA follows: TGTGCCAGCAGCTTTGAAGCGGGGCCTTCCTACGAGCAGTACTTC. Protein sequence: CASSFEAGPSYEQYF.